Listed here are 13 T cell receptor beta chains from one sample, sequenced in a study of T cell repertoires in cytomegalovirus infection. TCRdb reprocessed the reads via MiXCR and lists one record per CDR3 protein. The table records some 400,000 distinct CDR3 sequences, roughly 30% of them present only once. Sequenced material: PBMCs. Source of these receptors: a human donor in good health (CMV status not recorded). Some clones in this sample may be carry-over from other donors' samples.

This clonotype was recorded a few times. The rearrangement joins TRBV19 to TRBJ2-1; 7 nucleotides agree with TRBD1. Germline values: CDR1 LNHDA, CDR2 SQIVND (reference sequence). This CDR3 comprises 15 residues. Trimming cost V 3 bases and J 3 bases; bases outside gene matches: 5. CDR3: CASSISGGIYNEQFF. The CDR3 DNA follows: TGTGCCAGTAGTATCTCAGGGGGAATCTACAATGAGCAGTTCTTC.

The gene calls are TRBV2 and TRBJ1-1, with 7 nucleotides matching TRBD1. Per germline, CDR1 SNHLY and CDR2 FYNNEI. V lost 3 bases and J lost 8; bases outside the gene matches: 12. The CDR3 loop spans 15 amino acids. The CDR3: CASSEPLTGMGEAFF. CDR3 nucleotide sequence: TGTGCCAGCAGTGAGCCCCTGACAGGGATGGGCGAAGCTTTCTTT. The variable domain in full, with the rest retrieved from reference TRBV2 and TRBJ1-1, is EPEVTQTPSHQVTQMGQEVILRCVPISNHLYFYWYRQILGQKVEFLVSFYNNEISEKSEIFDDQFSVERPDGSNFTLKIRSTKLEDSAMYFCASSEPLTGMGEAFFGQGTRLTVV.

This clonotype has ten or more counts. V usage is TRBV7-2 and J usage is TRBJ1-2, with TRBD1 matching over 7 bases. The V gene's germline CDR1 is SGHTA and CDR2 FQGNSA. The CDR3 has 15 amino acids. With 1 base clipped from V and 0 bases from J, the junction kept 2 bases outside the gene matches. CDR3 loop: CASSLGTGSNYGYTF. In DNA, the CDR3 is TGTGCCAGCAGCTTAGGGACAGGCTCTAACTATGGCTACACCTTC.

The chain employs TRBV20-1 and TRBJ2-1; 11 bases line up with TRBD2. Germline loops: CDR1 DFQATT, CDR2 SNEGSKA (reference sequence). The CDR3 consists of 15 residues. V lost 7 bases to trimming and J lost 4 bases; unmatched junction nucleotides: 9. CDR3 sequence reads: CSGDTGTSGYNEQFF. The CDR3 DNA is TGCAGTGGGGACACCGGGACTAGCGGTTACAATGAGCAGTTCTTC.

The chain has TRBV20-1 and TRBJ2-6; D is unclear. V lost 3 bases to trimming and J lost 4 bases, with 19 bases between them. CDR1 and CDR2 from the germline V gene are DFQATT and SNEGSKA (reference sequence). This CDR3 comprises 17 residues. The CDR3 loop reads CSASKAWVAGGANVLTF. CDR3 nucleotide sequence: TGCAGTGCTAGTAAGGCTTGGGTTGCAGGAGGGGCCAACGTCCTGACTTTC.

The chain recombines TRBV29-1 with TRBJ2-2; 9 bases fit TRBD2. After removal of 6 bases from V and 2 bases from J, the junction contained 4 bases not matched to a gene. The CDR3 loop spans 14 amino acids. The germline CDR1 and CDR2 sequences are SQVTM and ANQGSEA. CDR3 in amino acids: CSVGLAQNTGELFF. CDR3 in DNA: TGCAGCGTCGGACTAGCGCAAAACACCGGGGAGCTGTTTTTT.

V and J are TRBV12-3 or TRBV12-4 and TRBJ1-2, with D possibly being TRBD1 (6 bases). The CDR3 extends over 17 amino acids. V was trimmed by 2 bases and J by 1 base, leaving 17 bases between them. This CDR3 is CASSLTGLMGDNYGYTF. CDR3 DNA sequence: TGTGCCAGCAGTTTAACAGGGCTTATGGGAGATAACTATGGCTACACCTTC.

Many counts were recorded for this clonotype. A read error may produce the germline difference seen at one junction end. V gene TRBV6-1 combines with J gene TRBJ1-1; D not certain. The CDR3 is 13 amino acids. The germline V gene encodes CDR1 MNHNS and CDR2 SASEGT. This CDR3 reads CASRNQMNAEAFF. The CDR3 nucleotides read TGTGCCAGCAGGAATCAGATGAACGCTGAAGCTTTCTTT.

This clonotype occurred a few times. The chain recombines TRBV6-2 or TRBV6-3 with TRBJ2-7; 7 bases line up with TRBD1. V shed 6 bases and J 3 bases; nucleotides not matched to a gene: 8. The CDR3 totals 14 residues. The germline gives CDR1 MNHEY, CDR2 SVGEGT. The CDR3, as DNA: TGTGCCAGCAGCGACAGGGACCTCTTCTACGAGCAGTACTTC. It yields the protein CASSDRDLFYEQYF.

The chain couples TRBV12-3 or TRBV12-4 to TRBJ2-1; D not resolved. Trimming cost V 2 bases and J 5 bases, with 4 bases left between them. This CDR3 comprises 12 residues. The CDR3 DNA reads as TGTGCCAGCAGTTTACTCCACAATGAGCAGTTCTTC. It codes for CASSLLHNEQFF.

This clonotype was counted only a few times. The chain couples TRBV29-1 to TRBJ2-1; D might be TRBD1 or TRBD2, each matching 6 bases. Germline V gene lookup returns CDR1 SQVTM and CDR2 ANQGSEA. The CDR3 contains 13 residues. V lost 6 bases to trimming and J lost 0 bases, with 9 bases between them. The CDR3 spells CSVRGVSYNEQFF. The CDR3, as DNA: TGCAGCGTGAGGGGGGTCTCCTACAATGAGCAGTTCTTC.

This clonotype was observed at least ten times. The chain employs TRBV6-5 and TRBJ2-2, with 9 bases aligning to TRBD1. This CDR3 is built from 15 residues. V trimming: 3 bases; J trimming: 5 bases; junction bases outside the gene matches: 4. In germline, CDR1 is MNHEY, CDR2 SVGAGI. The CDR3 protein is CASSYEGQGTGELFF. DNA of the CDR3: TGTGCCAGCAGTTATGAAGGACAGGGGACCGGGGAGCTGTTTTTT.

This clonotype was seen ten or more times. The chain is built from TRBV11-2 and TRBJ2-5; TRBD2 aligns across 12 bases. The CDR3 consists of 15 residues. V was pared by 5 bases and J by 1 base, with 2 bases of the junction left unmatched. Germline V CDR1 and CDR2: SGHAT, FQNNGV. CDR3 loop: CASSLAGGPQETQYF. The DNA for the CDR3 is TGTGCCAGCAGCCTAGCGGGGGGGCCCCAAGAGACCCAGTACTTC.